This entry lists 32 T cell receptor beta chains sequenced from one sample in a study of T cells in Graves' hyperthyroidism and ophthalmopathy. TCR beta CDR3 region amplification was performed from RNA transcripts. The HTBI primer set drove a first-round RT-PCR of the TCR CDR3. MiXCR, run by TCRdb on the multiplex PCR reads, gives a single entry per CDR3 protein. The sample has hundreds of thousands of distinct CDR3 sequences, 12% to 15% seen once. Sequencing used blood. The receptors come from a woman between 18 and 29 years old with Graves' hyperthyroidism.

This clonotype came up many times. This rearrangement joins TRBV5-4 to TRBJ2-3; unclear D gene. The CDR3 runs to 16 residues. Trimming removed 0 bases at V and 2 bases at J, with 13 bases between. Per germline, CDR1 SGHNT and CDR2 YYREEE (reference sequence). The CDR3 sequence: CASSLGWSANTDTQYF. The CDR3 DNA sequence: TGTGCCAGCAGCTTGGGGTGGTCAGCTAACACAGATACGCAGTATTTT.

V and J are TRBV7-9 and TRBJ2-7; a possible D gene is TRBD1 (6 bases). CDR3 length: 15 amino acids. Per the germline V gene, CDR1 is SEHNR and CDR2 is FQNEAQ (reference sequence). V shed 3 bases and J shed 0 bases, with 12 bases lying between them. CDR3 nucleotides: TGTGCCAGCAGCTTCCCGGACAGCTACTCCTACGAGCAGTACTTC. This sequence encodes CASSFPDSYSYEQYF.

This clonotype appeared many times. The chain joins TRBV27 to TRBJ2-7; D is undetermined. The V end lost 3 bases, the J end lost 0 bases, and 6 bases lay between the germline ends. Germline V CDR1 and CDR2: MNHEY, SMNVEV (reference sequence). The CDR3 totals 13 residues. The CDR3 DNA follows: TGTGCCAGCAGTTTCTCCTTCTCCTACGAGCAGTACTTC. It encodes CASSFSFSYEQYF.

The V and J genes are TRBV4-1 and TRBJ2-5, with TRBD2 matching 7 bases. Germline lookup yields CDR1 MGHRA and CDR2 YSYEKL. The J segment lost 0 bases and the V segment lost 3 bases, leaving 19 bases of the junction unmatched. CDR3 length: 20 amino acids. The CDR3 spells CASSQGECYFIRGDQETQYF. CDR3 sequence (DNA): TGCGCCAGCAGCCAGGGAGAGTGCTATTTTATACGGGGGGACCAAGAGACCCAGTACTTC.

This clonotype was detected ten times or more. This rearrangement joins TRBV29-1 to TRBJ2-3; TRBD1 matches at 7 bases. Germline values: CDR1 SQVTM, CDR2 ANQGSEA. With 5 bases clipped from V and 3 bases from J, the junction kept 5 bases outside the gene matches. The CDR3 has 13 amino acids. The CDR3 DNA sequence: TGCAGCGTTCGGACAGGAAGGACAGATACGCAGTATTTT. This codes for CSVRTGRTDTQYF.

This clonotype was counted at least ten times. The rearrangement joins TRBV15 to TRBJ1-5; the match to TRBD1 covers 8 bases. Per the germline V gene, CDR1 is LNHNV and CDR2 is YYDKDF (reference sequence). There are 17 residues in the CDR3. V was clipped by 3 bases and J by 3 bases; unmatched bases: 10. The CDR3 is CATSSRTGTGINQPQHF. The DNA for the CDR3 is TGTGCCACCAGCAGCCGTACCGGGACAGGCATCAATCAGCCCCAGCATTTT.

The table lists this clonotype with many counts. V gene TRBV15 combines with J gene TRBJ1-2; D might be TRBD1 (5 bases). CDR1 LNHNV and CDR2 YYDKDF come from the germline V gene (reference sequence). This CDR3 spans 15 amino acids. V shed 1 base and J shed 4 bases, with 13 bases lying between them. CDR3: CATSRGQTISYGYTF. CDR3 in DNA: TGTGCCACCAGCAGAGGACAGACAATCAGCTATGGCTACACCTTC.

This clonotype has at least ten counts. This rearrangement joins TRBV11-2 to TRBJ2-1, with TRBD2 matching over 7 bases. The V gene's germline CDR1 is SGHAT and CDR2 FQNNGV. The CDR3 totals 20 residues. V lost 0 bases and J lost 5; bases outside the gene matches: 19. CDR3 in DNA: TGTGCCAGCAGCTTAGATAGATCGGGTTGGGGGGACTACGTAAACAATGAGCAGTTCTTC. It codes for CASSLDRSGWGDYVNNEQFF.

This clonotype was found a few times. The J gene is TRBJ2-1, the V gene TRBV20-1, with no clear D. V lost 0 bases and J 3 bases, leaving 12 bases between the germline ends. Germline CDR1 is DFQATT and CDR2 is SNEGSKA (reference sequence). CDR3 length equals 15 residues. CDR3 in amino acids: CSARDLGLSYNEQFF. The CDR3, as DNA: TGCAGTGCTAGAGATCTTGGGCTAAGCTACAATGAGCAGTTCTTC.

This clonotype was picked up a small number of times. This chain joins TRBV27 and TRBJ2-7; D possibly corresponds to TRBD2 (5 bases). In germline, CDR1 is MNHEY, CDR2 SMNVEV (reference sequence). The CDR3 consists of 13 residues. Trimming removed 0 bases from V and 5 bases from J, with 8 bases in between. DNA for the CDR3: TGTGCCAGCAGTTTATCCCCACTAGACGAGCAGTACTTC. It yields the protein CASSLSPLDEQYF.

V usage is TRBV6-5 and J usage is TRBJ1-6; D gene ambiguous. V was pared by 6 bases and J by 0 bases, with 18 bases between. From germline, CDR1 is MNHEY and CDR2 SVGAGI. CDR3 size: 18 residues. The CDR3 sequence is CASRRGNPESSYNSPLHF. In nucleotides, the CDR3 is TGTGCCAGCAGGCGAGGGAACCCGGAAAGCTCCTATAATTCACCCCTCCACTTT.

About this clonotype: One junction end disagrees with the germline gene, perhaps due to a read error. This chain uses TRBV10-3 with TRBJ2-1, with D unresolved. Looked up from germline, CDR1 is ENHRY and CDR2 is SYGVKD. This CDR3 has 12 amino acids. CDR3 in DNA: TGTGCCATCAGTGGGCAGCCAAATGAGCATTTCTTC. This sequence encodes CAISGQPNEHFF.

J is TRBJ2-2 and V is TRBV7-3; D call uncertain. This CDR3 spans 13 amino acids. V was cut by 3 bases and J by 5 bases, with 7 bases left in between. Looked up from germline, CDR1 is SGHTA and CDR2 is FQGTGA. CDR3 bases: TGTGCCAGCAGCTTGACTGCTACCGGGGAGCTGTTTTTT. As protein: CASSLTATGELFF.

The rearrangement links TRBV20-1 to TRBJ1-6; D is ambiguous. The CDR3 consists of 13 residues. The V gene lost 3 bases and the J gene lost 8 bases, with 11 bases spanning the gap. Germline CDR1 and CDR2: DFQATT and SNEGSKA (reference sequence). The CDR3 nucleotides read TGCAGTGCTAGCGGCGAAATGGATTCACCCCTCCACTTT. This gives the protein CSASGEMDSPLHF.

This clonotype has ten or more counts. The rearrangement links TRBV29-1 to TRBJ1-4, with 7 bases lining up with TRBD1. Per germline, CDR1 SQVTM and CDR2 ANQGSEA. This CDR3 is built from 12 residues. Trimming removed 3 bases from V and 8 bases from J; junction bases left unmatched: 3. CDR3 nucleotides: TGCAGCGTTGAGGGGGACAGAGAAAAACTGTTTTTT. It is translated as CSVEGDREKLFF.

This clonotype appeared many times. The rearrangement links TRBV27 to TRBJ1-1; D may be TRBD1 (6 bases). Germline V gene data show CDR1 as MNHEY and CDR2 as SMNVEV (reference sequence). V gave up 6 bases and J gave up 1 base, with 9 bases separating them. The CDR3 is 13 residues long. CDR3 sequence: CASSLRGNTEAFF. The CDR3 DNA follows: TGTGCCAGCAGCCTCAGGGGGAACACTGAAGCTTTCTTT.

The sample holds many counts of this clonotype. Relative to the germline gene, one junction end is altered; a read error may explain this. V and J are TRBV13 and TRBJ2-7, with 8 bases matching TRBD1. CDR3 length: 14 amino acids. CDR1 is PRHDT, CDR2 FYEKMQ, per germline (reference sequence). The CDR3 bases are TGTGCCAGCAGATTAGGACAGGGAGCGGGCGAGCAGTACTTC. Residues: CASRLGQGAGEQYF.

CDR3 bases: TGCAGTGCTAGACTGGCCCCTAATCGACCCCTCCACTTT. As protein: CSARLAPNRPLHF. The V and J genes are TRBV20-1 and TRBJ1-6; D not certain. The CDR3 extends over 13 amino acids. V was trimmed by 2 bases and J by 12 bases, leaving 14 bases between them. Looked up from germline, CDR1 is DFQATT and CDR2 is SNEGSKA (reference sequence).

This clonotype was observed a few times. The chain employs TRBV28 and TRBJ1-1; 7 bases map to TRBD1. CDR3 length: 11 residues. V was pared by 7 bases and J by 10 bases, with 6 bases of the junction left unmatched. In germline, CDR1 is MDHEN, CDR2 SYDVKM. In nucleotides, the CDR3 is TGTGCCAGCAATCAACAGGGGCGAGCTTTCTTT. It yields the protein CASNQQGRAFF.

This clonotype was observed a handful of times. This CDR3 is CATSRDPGPLYEQYF. CDR3 DNA: TGTGCCACCAGCAGAGATCCGGGACCCCTCTACGAGCAGTACTTC. J is TRBJ2-7 and V is TRBV15; D possibly matches TRBD1 or TRBD2 (5 bases each). The germline V and J ends were trimmed by 0 bases and 3 bases, with 12 bases remaining between them. The CDR3 totals 15 residues. CDR1 is LNHNV, CDR2 YYDKDF, per germline (reference sequence).

The genes are TRBV27 and TRBJ2-1; 12 bases map to TRBD2. The CDR3 is 19 amino acids. V was clipped by 2 bases and J by 5 bases; unmatched bases: 13. Germline CDR1 is MNHEY and CDR2 is SMNVEV (reference sequence). CDR3 DNA: TGTGCCAGCAGTTTAGAAGGCTGGACTAGCGGGAATATCAACAATGAGCAGTTCTTC. Its translation is CASSLEGWTSGNINNEQFF.

This clonotype was counted at least ten times. The gene calls are TRBV6-2 or TRBV6-3 and TRBJ2-7; 10 nucleotides line up with TRBD2. The length of the CDR3 is 15 residues. Germline V gene data show CDR1 as MNHEY and CDR2 as SVGEGT. The J segment lost 2 bases and the V segment lost 5 bases, leaving 6 bases of the junction unmatched. As DNA, the CDR3 is TGTGCCAGCAGTCAGGGACTAGCGTTCACCTACGAGCAGTACTTC. Translated, it gives CASSQGLAFTYEQYF.

On this clonotype: Given a much more abundant clone one base away, this may be a read error. This rearrangement joins TRBV12-3 or TRBV12-4 to TRBJ2-7; a weak D match, TRBD2 (6 bases). This CDR3 has 12 residues. The CDR3 loop reads CASGAGYNELYF. CDR3 nucleotides: TGTGCCAGCGGTGCGGGGTATAACGAGCTGTACTTC.

The chain employs TRBV12-3 or TRBV12-4 and TRBJ2-1; D is perhaps TRBD1 or TRBD2 (6 bases each). This CDR3 has 16 amino acids. V was clipped by 7 bases and J by 7 bases, with 23 bases between them. The CDR3 sequence is CASTLHGGPLGNEQFF. The CDR3 nucleotides are TGTGCCAGCACTCTCCATGGGGGGCCCCTGGGTAATGAGCAGTTCTTC.

This clonotype showed up many times. In DNA form, the CDR3 reads TGTGCCAGCAGCTACAGGGTACAGTACGAGCAGTACTTC. Its translation is CASSYRVQYEQYF. The chain employs TRBV5-5 and TRBJ2-7, with D maybe TRBD1 (6 bases). Germline V gene data show CDR1 as SGHKS and CDR2 as YYEKEE (reference sequence). The CDR3 is 13 residues long. V lost 3 bases and J lost 4, with 11 bases in between.

This clonotype was seen at least ten times. The chain links TRBV5-6 to TRBJ2-5, with a tentative D call TRBD2 (5 bases). The CDR3 is 13 amino acids. V was cut by 1 base and J by 4 bases, with 8 bases left in between. CDR1 and CDR2 from the germline V gene are SGHDT and YYEEEE. CDR3 sequence: CASSLLRGETQYF. In DNA, the CDR3 is TGTGCCAGCAGCTTGTTACGGGGAGAGACCCAGTACTTC.

This clonotype was observed a few times. The chain uses TRBV12-3 or TRBV12-4 and TRBJ1-3; unclear D gene. Deletions cut 3 bases from V and 2 bases from J, with 14 bases between. This CDR3 has 16 residues. The CDR3 DNA reads TGTGCCAGCAGTTTCCAACATCTGGTCGCTGGAAACACCATATATTTT. Its translation: CASSFQHLVAGNTIYF.

V gene TRBV7-3 combines with J gene TRBJ2-3, with 7 bases matching TRBD2. Trimming removed 5 bases from V and 1 base from J; junction bases left unmatched: 9. Looked up from germline, CDR1 is SGHTA and CDR2 is FQGTGA. The CDR3 consists of 16 residues. The CDR3 DNA sequence: TGTGCCAGCAGCCCAACAGCGGGACGGGGCACAGATACGCAGTATTTT. Amino acids: CASSPTAGRGTDTQYF.

A word on this clonotype: The junction shows a germline mismatch at one end, possibly a read error. The chain has TRBV15 and TRBJ2-5; possible D gene TRBD2, 5 bases. The germline V gene encodes CDR1 LNHNV and CDR2 YYDKDF (reference sequence). The CDR3 consists of 15 residues. This CDR3 is CATSRDLTSSETQYF. In nucleotides, the CDR3 is TGTGCCACCAGCCGAGACCTCACTAGTTCCGAGACCCAGTACTTC.

A few counts support this clonotype. The chain has TRBV7-2 and TRBJ2-3, with 9 bases fitting TRBD1. The CDR3 length is 16 residues. CDR1 and CDR2 (germline): SGHTA, FQGNSA. Germline trimming cut 5 bases from V and 3 bases from J; bases unmatched to any gene: 9. CDR3 bases: TGTGCCAGCAGCACACGACAGGGGGTGGTAACAGATACGCAGTATTTT. It is translated as CASSTRQGVVTDTQYF.

Worth noting for this clonotype: This likely comes from a read error, as the CDR3 has no conserved phenylalanine or tryptophan at its end. The rearrangement links TRBV7-4 to TRBJ2-7; the D gene is possibly TRBD1 (5 bases). The CDR3 runs 16 residues. Trimming took 3 bases from V and 2 from J, leaving 17 bases between them. Germline values: CDR1 SGHVT, CDR2 SQSDAQ. The CDR3 protein is CASSLGLRTLTYEQYS. The CDR3 coding sequence is TGTGCCAGCAGCTTGGGGCTGAGGACGTTGACCTACGAGCAGTACTCC.

This clonotype was found many times. The chain couples TRBV2 to TRBJ2-5; D not certain. The CDR3 length is 11 residues. Germline V gene data show CDR1 as SNHLY and CDR2 as FYNNEI. V lost 7 bases to trimming and J lost 1 base, with 4 bases between them. CDR3 in amino acids: CASTTQETQYF. CDR3 coding DNA: TGTGCCAGCACCACCCAAGAGACCCAGTACTTC.